The T cell receptor (beta chain) described here comes from a study of blood T cell repertoires in COVID-19 (dated by TCRdb to between 2020 and 2021). General notes on the study: Collaborator samples came from the United States, Italy and Spain and covered acute and convalescent phases of COVID-19. The sample metadata nearly always contained a de-identified subject ID, COVID-19 status, age in years and sex. Where HLA class I and class II types were available, the types were taken from metadata supplied by the sample provider, not from assay-based typing. The samples were drawn from the first 160 participants of the ongoing ImmuneRACE study and from 950 to 1,500 subjects provided by 6 global collaborators. A freely available public database, intended as a resource for researchers studying the immune response to SARS-CoV-2, is where the repertoires were released. Deeply sampled blood TCRbeta repertoires from subjects exposed to, actively infected with, or recovered from COVID-19 were included in the dataset. The material from the prospective study consisted of cDNA or gDNA derived from T cells, B-cell-depleted T cells, or PBMCs.

Broad study findings and their caveats: Clinical and demographic metadata were provided uncurated, with the amount varying by source and participant.

TCRbeta CDR3 regions were amplified from genomic DNA using the immunoSEQ Assay, a bias-controlled multiplex PCR. In the source study's methods: The number of nucleated cells in each sample was estimated by amplification of reference gene primers within the assay. Sequence reads were collapsed and filtered to measure the absolute abundance of every unique TCRbeta CDR3 rearrangement. For each sample, productive Simpson clonality was calculated as the square root of Simpson's diversity index over productive rearrangements. Not all clones reach the TCRdb copy of this immuneACCESS table, which keeps in-frame sequences only. Checked studies attribute under half of the gap to unresolved V genes and leave the rest unexplained. For V, J and clone size, that table is used; D and trimming come from the DNA. In all, the sample holds about 310,000 clones, and around 86% of those were seen once. Of the sample, 1% falls within the top ten clones.

Collaborating institutions collected whole blood in K2EDTA tubes following their own protocols. Collaborator samples were shipped for TCRbeta analysis as frozen whole blood, isolated PBMCs, or DNA extracted from either sample type. About this clone: The antigen it binds to is not known. Base qualities are not at hand, and no much larger clone is one base apart.

For CDR1 and CDR2, the germline V gene lists SNHLY and FYNNEI. The CDR3 starts with the cysteine, ends with the phenylalanine, and has 16 residues. CDR3 DNA only is kept here, 48 bases in frame from base 1. The V end loses 3 bases and the J end loses 0 bases, and a stretch of 12 bases separates them. The chain joins TRBV2 to TRBJ1-3; TRBD1 is perhaps the D gene, given 5 matching bases. The receptor comes from a man aged 50-60 years with active or convalescent COVID-19. The specimen sequenced was peripheral blood. At the DNA level, the sequence is TGTGCCAGCAGTGATCGACAGTCTTTCTCTGGAAACACCATATATTTT. This sequence encodes CASSDRQSFSGNTIYF.